The next 27 T cell receptor beta chains were all read from a single sample in a study of blood T cell repertoires in COVID-19. Method: immunoSEQ multiplex PCR; TCRdb's copy keeps in-frame clones and lacks some. This sample carries approximately 94,000 clones, roughly nine tenths of them seen once, and the ten largest clones take approximately 2%. The sample was peripheral blood. Receptor source: a man aged 45-60 years with active COVID-19.

This rearrangement joins TRBV3-1 (or the pseudogene TRBV3-2) to TRBJ1-5; 8 positions match TRBD1. CDR3 length: 14 amino acids. Trimming at V came to 5 bases and at J to 6 bases, leaving 6 bases not matched to a gene. The germline CDR1 and CDR2 sequences are LGHDT and YNNKEL (reference sequence). The CDR3 coding sequence is TGTGCCAGCAGCGACAGGGGTTATAGTCAGCCCCAGCATTTT. Protein product: CASSDRGYSQPQHF.

J is TRBJ1-2 and V is TRBV5-1; 11 nucleotides line up with TRBD1. This CDR3 has 16 residues. V lost 2 bases and J lost 6; bases outside the gene matches: 9. The germline gives CDR1 SGHRS, CDR2 YFSETQ. The CDR3 here is CASSFHRGQGVDGYTF. The CDR3 DNA is TGCGCCAGCAGCTTCCATCGGGGACAGGGGGTGGATGGCTACACCTTC.

The chain is built from TRBV5-5 and TRBJ2-1; D is perhaps TRBD2 (5 bases). This CDR3 has 13 amino acids. Germline values: CDR1 SGHKS, CDR2 YYEKEE (reference sequence). V was clipped by 0 bases and J by 6 bases, with 7 bases between them. CDR3 loop: CASSLGTPNEQFF. CDR3 bases: TGTGCCAGCAGCTTGGGGACTCCCAATGAGCAGTTCTTC. The complete variable domain, with remaining parts taken from reference TRBV5-5 and TRBJ2-1, reads DAGVTQSPTHLIKTRGQQVTLRCSPISGHKSVSWYQQVLGQGPQFIFQYYEKEERGRGNFPDRFSARQFPNYSSELNVNALLLGDSALYLCASSLGTPNEQFFGPGTRLTVL.

V gene TRBV2 combines with J gene TRBJ1-1; 10 nucleotides agree with TRBD1. The germline V gene encodes CDR1 SNHLY and CDR2 FYNNEI. The junction had 8 bases not matched to a gene; V was cut back by 6 bases and J by 7 bases. There are 14 residues in the CDR3. The CDR3 protein is CASRGQGVFGEAFF. CDR3 nucleotide sequence: TGTGCCAGCAGAGGACAGGGGGTGTTTGGTGAAGCTTTCTTT.

This chain connects TRBV7-2 to TRBJ2-1, with TRBD2 matching over 8 bases. With V trimmed by 1 base and J by 6 bases, 5 bases remained unmatched. CDR1 and CDR2 from the germline V gene are SGHTA and FQGNSA. The CDR3 length is 15 residues. The CDR3 loop is CASSLGLAGSNEQFF. The DNA of the CDR3 is TGTGCCAGCAGCTTAGGGTTAGCGGGGTCCAATGAGCAGTTCTTC.

The table lists this clone with a count of one. The chain combines TRBV19 with TRBJ1-3; the match to TRBD1 covers 9 bases. Trimming took 3 bases from V and 5 from J; bases not matched to a gene: 8. CDR1 is LNHDA, CDR2 SQIVND, per germline (reference sequence). The CDR3 extends over 16 amino acids. The DNA of the CDR3 is TGTGCCAGTAGTATCAAGGGGACAGGGACGCGAAACACCATATATTTT. It encodes CASSIKGTGTRNTIYF.

The rearrangement links TRBV4-1 to TRBJ1-2; 8 bases are shared with TRBD1. Germline V CDR1 and CDR2: MGHRA, YSYEKL. V trimming: 1 base; J trimming: 7 bases; junction bases outside the gene matches: 5. The CDR3 loop spans 14 amino acids. This CDR3 is CASSQAQGAGGYTF. The CDR3 DNA is TGCGCCAGCAGCCAAGCTCAGGGGGCTGGTGGCTACACCTTC.

This rearrangement joins TRBV5-1 to TRBJ1-4, with TRBD1 as a possible D gene (6 bases). This CDR3 is 19 amino acids long. V lost 1 base, J lost 0 bases, and 19 bases lay in between. Germline values: CDR1 SGHRS, CDR2 YFSETQ. The CDR3 nucleotides are TGCGCCAGCAGCTTGAGATCCCAGGGGCTCTACGCAACTAATGAAAAACTGTTTTTT. Its protein is CASSLRSQGLYATNEKLFF. The full variable domain, completed using reference TRBV5-1 and TRBJ1-4, is KAGVTQTPRYLIKTRGQQVTLSCSPISGHRSVSWYQQTPGQGLQFLFEYFSETQRNKGNFPGRFSGRQFSNSRSEMNVSTLELGDSALYLCASSLRSQGLYATNEKLFFGSGTQLSVL.

The V and J genes are TRBV6-5 and TRBJ2-7; 8 bases are a match to TRBD1. V was pared by 5 bases and J by 2 bases, with 5 bases of the junction left unmatched. CDR1 is MNHEY and CDR2 is SVGAGI in the germline V gene. The length of the CDR3 is 14 residues. The CDR3 DNA follows: TGTGCCAGCAGTCCCCTGGACAGGGCCTACGAGCAGTACTTC. Its protein is CASSPLDRAYEQYF.

This clone was picked up one time. The chain couples TRBV6-5 to TRBJ1-1; 7 nucleotides align to TRBD1. Germline CDR1 reads MNHEY; CDR2 reads SVGAGI. J lost 5 bases, V lost 8 bases, and 8 bases had no gene match. The CDR3 loop spans 13 amino acids. The chain's CDR3 is CASLTGPWTEAFF. The CDR3 nucleotides are TGTGCCAGCCTGACAGGGCCCTGGACTGAAGCTTTCTTT.

V is TRBV9 and J is TRBJ2-1, with 9 bases fitting TRBD1. With V trimmed by 0 bases and J by 4 bases, 5 bases remained unmatched. The CDR3 length is 16 residues. Germline values: CDR1 SGDLS, CDR2 YYNGEE. The CDR3 is CASSVAPGQGYNEQFF. The CDR3 DNA follows: TGTGCCAGCAGCGTAGCCCCGGGACAGGGATACAATGAGCAGTTCTTC.

The chain links TRBV29-1 to TRBJ2-5; TRBD1 might be the D (6 bases). There are 13 residues in the CDR3. V lost 3 bases, J lost 5 bases, and 13 bases lay in between. Per germline, CDR1 SQVTM and CDR2 ANQGSEA. The CDR3 DNA reads TGCAGCGTTGAGACGGGGACACGTGAGACCCAGTACTTC. Protein product: CSVETGTRETQYF. The whole variable domain, remainder taken from reference TRBV29-1 and TRBJ2-5, is SAVISQKPSRDICQRGTSLTIQCQVDSQVTMMFWYRQQPGQSLTLIATANQGSEATYESGFVIDKFPISRPNLTFSTLTVSNMSPEDSSIYLCSVETGTRETQYFGPGTRLLVL.

This sequence joins TRBV9 and TRBJ1-2; D gene ambiguous. The CDR3 is 13 amino acids. Germline V gene data show CDR1 as SGDLS and CDR2 as YYNGEE. V shed 0 bases and J shed 1 base, with 4 bases lying between them. The CDR3 region has the DNA TGTGCCAGCAGCGTAGACAGTAACTATGGCTACACCTTC. Amino acid sequence: CASSVDSNYGYTF. Using reference TRBV9 and TRBJ1-2 for the parts outside the CDR3, the full variable domain is DSGVTQTPKHLITATGQRVTLRCSPRSGDLSVYWYQQSLDQGLQFLIQYYNGEERAKGNILERFSAQQFPDLHSELNLSSLELGDSALYFCASSVDSNYGYTFGSGTRLTVV.

The chain joins TRBV11-2 to TRBJ2-7, with 8 nucleotides matching TRBD1. The CDR3 sequence is 15 residues long. The germline V gene has CDR1 SGHAT and CDR2 FQNNGV. Trimming took 1 base from V and 4 from J; bases not matched to a gene: 6. DNA of the CDR3: TGTGCCAGCAGCTTAGGGGGGACAGGAAATTACGAGCAGTACTTC. Translation gives CASSLGGTGNYEQYF.

The chain joins TRBV19 to TRBJ1-2, with 7 nucleotides matching TRBD1. This CDR3 contains 13 residues. The V and J ends lost 5 bases and 8 bases, in that order; junction bases with no gene match: 8. Germline lookup yields CDR1 LNHDA and CDR2 SQIVND (reference sequence). This CDR3 is CASSLGTVGGYTF. CDR3 DNA sequence: TGTGCCAGTAGTCTCGGGACAGTGGGGGGCTACACCTTC.

This rearrangement joins TRBV19 to TRBJ1-6; no clear D. Deletions cut 5 bases from V and 7 bases from J, with 12 bases between. CDR1 LNHDA and CDR2 SQIVND come from the germline V gene (reference sequence). The CDR3 covers 14 residues. CDR3 amino acids: CASSSRRPNSPLHF. CDR3 in DNA: TGTGCCAGTAGTTCCCGGAGGCCCAATTCACCCCTCCACTTT.

This clone has just a few counts. The CDR3 DNA is TGTGCCAGCAGCTCCCGCCCGGGCTACGAGCAGTACTTC. Residues: CASSSRPGYEQYF. The V and J genes are TRBV7-8 and TRBJ2-7; D is unclear. Trimming shortened V by 4 bases and J by 3 bases, and 10 bases separated the two germline ends. The V gene's germline CDR1 is SGHVS and CDR2 FQNEAQ. The CDR3 extends over 13 amino acids.

The rearrangement joins TRBV3-1 (or the pseudogene TRBV3-2) to TRBJ1-4, with 8 positions matching TRBD1. CDR1 LGHDT and CDR2 YNNKEL come from the germline V gene (reference sequence). The J segment lost 6 bases and the V segment lost 3 bases, leaving 12 bases of the junction unmatched. The CDR3 covers 17 residues. The CDR3 coding sequence is TGTGCCAGCAGCCAGGATAAATCCAGGGGGCGCGATGAAAAACTGTTTTTT. It translates to CASSQDKSRGRDEKLFF.

The V and J genes are TRBV14 and TRBJ1-6; 8 positions agree with TRBD1. The V and J ends lost 5 bases and 11 bases, in that order; junction bases with no gene match: 11. Per the germline V gene, CDR1 is SGHDN and CDR2 is FVKESK. The CDR3 is made up of 15 amino acids. For the CDR3, the DNA is TGTGCCAGCAGCTACACCGGGACAGGAGCGGCACCCCTCCACTTT. It is translated as CASSYTGTGAAPLHF.

The genes are TRBV2 and TRBJ1-5; 10 bases align to TRBD1. With 6 bases clipped from V and 2 bases from J, the junction kept 1 base outside the gene matches. This CDR3 comprises 14 residues. Germline V lookup: CDR1 SNHLY, CDR2 FYNNEI. The CDR3, as DNA: TGTGCCAGCAGCGGACAGGGGGGCAATCAGCCCCAGCATTTT. It encodes CASSGQGGNQPQHF.

The chain combines TRBV7-2 with TRBJ2-7, with D possibly TRBD2 on 5 matching bases. Germline V CDR1 and CDR2: SGHTA, FQGNSA. The CDR3 runs 12 residues. V shed 8 bases and J shed 2 bases, with 10 bases lying between them. CDR3 sequence (DNA): TGTGCCAGCGGGGTGGGAGCCTACGAGCAGTACTTC. Translating gives CASGVGAYEQYF.

The V gene is TRBV19, the J gene TRBJ1-2; 8 bases are a match to TRBD1. CDR1 LNHDA and CDR2 SQIVND come from the germline V gene (reference sequence). The trim removed 5 bases at V and 8 bases at J, leaving 7 bases unmatched. CDR3 length: 13 amino acids. The CDR3 protein is CASSQQGVVGYTF. The CDR3 coding sequence is TGTGCCAGTAGTCAACAGGGGGTAGTCGGCTACACCTTC.

The rearrangement uses TRBV27 and TRBJ2-7; TRBD2 matches at 8 bases. From germline, CDR1 is MNHEY and CDR2 SMNVEV (reference sequence). V lost 8 bases and J lost 5; bases outside the gene matches: 11. The CDR3 has 14 residues. CDR3 region: CASRTSGASNEQYF. The CDR3 region has the DNA TGTGCCAGCCGTACTAGCGGCGCCTCGAACGAGCAGTACTTC.

This clone was recorded once. The rearrangement joins TRBV9 to TRBJ1-3; possibly TRBD1 for D (5 bases). V was shortened by 5 bases and J by 4 bases, with 13 bases between the two germline ends. The CDR3 covers 14 residues. The V gene's germline CDR1 is SGDLS and CDR2 YYNGEE. Here the CDR3 reads CASRRAGPGNTIYF. The DNA for the CDR3 is TGTGCCAGCAGAAGGGCAGGGCCCGGAAACACCATATATTTT. Supplemented by reference TRBV9 and TRBJ1-3, the full variable domain reads DSGVTQTPKHLITATGQRVTLRCSPRSGDLSVYWYQQSLDQGLQFLIQYYNGEERAKGNILERFSAQQFPDLHSELNLSSLELGDSALYFCASRRAGPGNTIYFGEGSWLTVV.

This chain connects TRBV4-1 to TRBJ2-1; TRBD1 matches 8 bases. V shed 3 bases and J 4 bases; nucleotides not matched to a gene: 5. The CDR3 is 15 amino acids. Germline CDR1 and CDR2: MGHRA and YSYEKL. The CDR3 region is CASSQRDRRYNEQFF. The CDR3, as DNA: TGCGCCAGCAGCCAGCGGGACAGGAGATACAATGAGCAGTTCTTC.

The chain recombines TRBV6-2 or TRBV6-3 with TRBJ1-5; 7 nucleotides match TRBD1. CDR1 and CDR2 (germline): MNHEY, SVGEGT. The V and J ends lost 2 bases and 5 bases, in that order; junction bases with no gene match: 9. The CDR3 spans 16 residues. Here the CDR3 DNA reads TGTGCCAGCAGTTACGGGCGAATGGGACAGCATCAGCCCCAGCATTTT. This translates into CASSYGRMGQHQPQHF.

The chain carries TRBV29-1 and TRBJ1-3, with a weak D call TRBD1 (5 bases). Germline V gene sequence: CDR1 SQVTM, CDR2 ANQGSEA. The CDR3 extends over 12 amino acids. V dropped 7 bases and J dropped 8 bases, with 15 bases sitting between them. CDR3 sequence (DNA): TGCAGCGCTTCACCCAGGGCGGACACCATATATTTT. Translation: CSASPRADTIYF.